Listed below are T cell receptor beta chains from one sample, sequenced in a study of blood T cell repertoires in COVID-19. The protocol was immunoSEQ multiplex PCR, while the TCRdb copy is restricted to in-frame clones and leaves out a portion. Counted here are 250,000 or so clones, 86% occurring once; the ten biggest clones make up about 3%. Sequenced material: peripheral blood. These receptors originate from a woman in her thirties with active or convalescent COVID-19. Each CDR3 is given with its conserved first and last residue. The order of the fields is V gene, J gene, clone size, D gene, CDR3 protein, CDR3 DNA. D genes are given only for firm matches. Size values are once, few and many counts, or a class for expanded clones, and some rows have none.

>TRBV20-1|TRBJ2-7|.|.
CSASSSNSYEQYF
TGCAGTGCTAGTTCTAGCAACTCCTACGAGCAGTACTTC
>TRBV11-2|TRBJ2-1|.|TRBD1
CASSLGQVSNEQFF
TGTGCCAGCAGCCTCGGACAGGTGTCTAATGAGCAGTTCTTC
>TRBV4-3|TRBJ1-4|.|TRBD1
CASSRDRGRAEKLFF
TGCGCCAGCAGCCGAGACAGGGGGCGCGCTGAAAAACTGTTTTTT
>TRBV10-3|TRBJ2-3|.|.
CASSGGSDTQYF
TGTGCCAGTTCCGGGGGTTCGGATACGCAGTATTTT
>TRBV24-1|TRBJ1-2|.|.
CATSEDKGPGGYTF
TGTGCCACCAGTGAGGACAAGGGGCCGGGTGGCTACACCTTC
>TRBV5-8|TRBJ2-3|.|TRBD2
CASSRRLAPSTDTQYF
TGTGCCAGCAGCCGACGACTAGCCCCTAGCACAGATACGCAGTATTTT
>TRBV4-3|TRBJ1-1|once|.
CASSLGQSMNTEAFF
TGCGCCAGCAGCCTGGGGCAGAGCATGAACACTGAAGCTTTCTTT
>TRBV20-1|TRBJ1-4|once|.
CSASGGLGEKLFF
TGCAGTGCTAGTGGAGGGTTGGGTGAAAAACTGTTTTTT
>TRBV5-5|TRBJ1-5|.|.
CASSGQYSNQPQHF
TGTGCCAGTTCAGGGCAGTATAGCAATCAGCCCCAGCATTTT
>TRBV3-1/TRBV3-2|TRBJ2-2|once|.
CASSQVSFTATGELFF
TGTGCCAGCAGCCAAGTCTCTTTCACAGCCACCGGGGAGCTGTTTTTT
>TRBV19|TRBJ1-1|.|.
CASSVDQGTEAFF
TGTGCCAGTAGCGTAGACCAGGGCACTGAAGCTTTCTTT
>TRBV9|TRBJ1-1|.|.
CASSVEGDKAFF
TGTGCCAGCAGCGTAGAGGGGGACAAGGCTTTCTTT
>TRBV2|TRBJ1-1|.|.
CASSVAPDLNTEAFF
TGTGCCAGCAGTGTGGCCCCGGACTTGAACACTGAAGCTTTCTTT
>TRBV24-1|TRBJ1-2|.|TRBD1
CATSDPGQGDYGYTF
TGTGCCACCAGTGATCCGGGACAGGGGGATTATGGCTACACCTTC
>TRBV2|TRBJ2-1|.|.
CASSPGGLNEQFF
TGTGCCAGCAGTCCAGGGGGGCTGAATGAGCAGTTCTTC